Below are 8 T cell receptor beta chains sequenced from a single sample in a study of cytomegalovirus exposure and HLA in healthy donors. Both 60 Vbeta primers and 13 Jbeta primers went into the PCR. Assay: immunoSEQ multiplex PCR; the TCRdb copy retains only in-frame clones and omits some. The sample carries 40,000 or so clones, about 80% recorded once. The source material was PBMCs. These receptors originate from a man aged 25 to 45 in good health and CMV-seronegative.

The chain's CDR3 is CAWRTPGGQGAFF. The CDR3 DNA follows: TGTGCCTGGAGAACCCCGGGGGGACAGGGGGCTTTCTTT. The V gene is TRBV30, the J gene TRBJ1-1; 10 bases map to TRBD1. This CDR3 has 13 residues. Germline V gives CDR1 GTSNPN, CDR2 SVGIG (reference sequence). V lost 3 bases, J lost 11 bases, and 9 bases stayed unmatched.

The V and J genes are TRBV9 and TRBJ1-1; possibly TRBD1 for D (6 bases). Germline loops: CDR1 SGDLS, CDR2 YYNGEE. Trimming cost V 0 bases and J 1 base, with 13 bases left between them. The CDR3 contains 16 residues. The CDR3 nucleotides read TGTGCCAGCAGCGTAGCTATTGGGGGGGCGAACACTGAAGCTTTCTTT. This translates into CASSVAIGGANTEAFF.

CDR3 coding DNA: TGTGCCAGCAGCCGATTAGGAGGGCCCCAGCATTTT. Translation gives CASSRLGGPQHF. The chain is built from TRBV14 and TRBJ1-5; no clear D gene. This CDR3 is built from 12 residues. Germline loops: CDR1 SGHDN, CDR2 FVKESK. The V end was cut by 4 bases, the J end by 9 bases, with 10 bases between.

The chain uses TRBV10-3 and TRBJ2-1, with 9 bases fitting TRBD1. The CDR3 has 15 residues. The V gene end was trimmed by 4 bases and the J gene end by 2 bases; junction bases not matched to a gene: 3. The V gene's germline CDR1 is ENHRY and CDR2 SYGVKD. DNA of the CDR3: TGTGCCATCAGTGGGAGGACAGGGGCCTACAATGAGCAGTTCTTC. Translation: CAISGRTGAYNEQFF.

This clone has only one observation. This rearrangement joins TRBV5-1 to TRBJ1-2, with D tentatively TRBD1 (5 bases). Trimming left V 0 bases short and J 5 bases short, with 11 bases between. CDR3 length: 14 residues. Germline-derived CDR1 and CDR2 are SGHRS and YFSETQ. The CDR3 loop is CASSLAQDRYGYTF. The DNA for the CDR3 is TGCGCCAGCAGCTTGGCCCAAGACAGATATGGCTACACCTTC.

With regard to this clone: At one boundary the junction diverges from the germline segment, which might be a read error. The gene calls are TRBV7-9 and TRBJ2-7, with TRBD2 as a possible D gene (6 bases). Germline CDR1 is SEHNR and CDR2 is FQNEAQ (reference sequence). The length of the CDR3 is 12 residues. In nucleotides, the CDR3 is TGTTCCAGCAGCCTCATGGGGACTGAGCAGTACTTC. Encoded protein: CSSSLMGTEQYF.

The V and J genes are TRBV27 and TRBJ2-7, with D possibly matching TRBD1 (6 bases). V lost 5 bases, J lost 6 bases, and 17 bases lay in between. The CDR3 runs to 14 residues. Germline CDR1 is MNHEY and CDR2 is SMNVEV (reference sequence). In nucleotides, the CDR3 is TGTGCCAGCAGTCCGCCCGGGACACCCTTCGAGCAGTACTTC. It specifies CASSPPGTPFEQYF.

The chain carries TRBV7-2 and TRBJ2-5; 8 nucleotides align to TRBD1. The V and J ends lost 4 bases and 1 base, in that order; junction bases with no gene match: 8. The CDR3 contains 16 residues. The V gene's germline CDR1 is SGHTA and CDR2 FQGNSA. CDR3 sequence: CASSSGQGVVQETQYF. CDR3 DNA: TGTGCCAGCAGCTCAGGACAGGGAGTCGTCCAAGAGACCCAGTACTTC.